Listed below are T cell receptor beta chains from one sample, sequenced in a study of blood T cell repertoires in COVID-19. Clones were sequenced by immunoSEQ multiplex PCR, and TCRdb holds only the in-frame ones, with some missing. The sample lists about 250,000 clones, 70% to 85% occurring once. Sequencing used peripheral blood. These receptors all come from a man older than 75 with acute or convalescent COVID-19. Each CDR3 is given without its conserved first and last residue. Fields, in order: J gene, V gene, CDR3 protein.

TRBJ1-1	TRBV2	ASSEWSGGDTEAF
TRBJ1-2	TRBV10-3	AISDSGTLGRTGYT
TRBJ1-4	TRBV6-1	ASSDQGQGGLGEKLF
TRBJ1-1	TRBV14	ASSPLGRVDTEAF
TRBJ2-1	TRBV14	ASSPGLAGVAQF
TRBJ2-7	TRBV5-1	ASSLAAGGPTEQY
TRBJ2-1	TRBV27	ASSSYGTGGYNEQF
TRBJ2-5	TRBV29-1	SGRLAGAGGQETQY
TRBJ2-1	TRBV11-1	ASSISVASYNEQF
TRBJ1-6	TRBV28	ASRRTGVSYNSPLH
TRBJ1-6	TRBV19	ASTSGRRSYNSPLH
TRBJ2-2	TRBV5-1	ASSSGHLANTGELF
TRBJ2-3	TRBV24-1	ATSDDTGSADTQY
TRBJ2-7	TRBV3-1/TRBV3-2	ASSAGTSGEQY